This T cell receptor beta chain was retrieved from a study of coeliac disease. V was pared by 0 bases and J by 2 bases, with 1 base of the junction left unmatched. CDR3 length equals 14 residues. Germline V gives CDR1 SGHDT, CDR2 YYEEEE. This clone has a handful of counts. The table came from immunoSEQ multiplex PCR; TCRdb's copy has only in-frame clones and leaves some out. The sample has 4,000 to 6,000 clones; roughly three quarters are singletons. V gene TRBV5-6 combines with J gene TRBJ1-2, with 7 bases aligning to TRBD1. This clonotype was sampled from a middle-aged woman. The sample consisted of lymphocytes from the gut lamina propria. The DNA for the CDR3 is TGTGCCAGCAGCTTGGTGACAGGGAACTATGGCTACACCTTC. It translates to CASSLVTGNYGYTF.